A selection of T cell receptor beta chains follows, all from one sample in a study of shared clonotypes between healthy human individuals. Profiling relied on immunoSEQ multiplex PCR, and the TCRdb table lists in-frame clones only, not all of them. This sample carries nearly 500,000 clones, 76% of them seen once, and the ten largest clones take roughly 13%. Sequencing input: PBMCs. The source of these receptors is a woman between 40 and 55 years old in good health. Some clones in this sample may be carry-over from other donors' samples. Both conserved end residues are part of each CDR3. The D gene is left open where the match is weak. Rows give clone size only sometimes, using once, few, many, or a class for an expanded clone.

J	D	V	size	CDR3	DNA
TRBJ1-5	NA	TRBV7-8	few	CASSPFNQPQHF	TGTGCCAGCAGCCCATTCAATCAGCCCCAGCATTTT
TRBJ1-1	TRBD1	TRBV29-1	NA	CSVEAGGWTEAFF	TGCAGCGTTGAGGCAGGGGGCTGGACTGAAGCTTTCTTT
TRBJ2-2	TRBD1	TRBV6-6	NA	CASSMTGMNTGELFF	TGTGCCAGCTCCATGACAGGGATGAACACCGGGGAGCTGTTTTTT
TRBJ2-5	NA	TRBV27	NA	CASSLGGGAFQETQYF	TGTGCCAGCAGTTTAGGAGGGGGCGCCTTCCAAGAGACCCAGTACTTC
TRBJ1-2	TRBD1	TRBV18	NA	CASSPGDRASTF	TGTGCCAGCTCACCGGGAGACAGGGCCTCCACCTTC
TRBJ2-7	TRBD2	TRBV5-1	NA	CASSSTSGIIEQYF	TGCGCCAGCAGCTCGACTAGCGGGATAATCGAGCAGTACTTC
TRBJ2-5	NA	TRBV25-1	NA	CASSGGTQYF	TGTGCCAGCAGTGGTGGGACCCAGTACTTC
TRBJ1-1	NA	TRBV7-9	NA	CASRGEAEAFF	TGTGCCAGCAGGGGAGAGGCTGAAGCTTTCTTT
TRBJ2-3	NA	TRBV7-2	NA	CASSPGTYSTDTRYF	TGTGCCAGCAGCCCCGGGACTTATAGCACAGATACGCGGTATTTT
TRBJ2-1	NA	TRBV4-2	NA	CASSPQISRGIYNEQFF	TGTGCCAGCAGCCCTCAAATTTCGCGGGGTATCTACAATGAGCAGTTCTTC
TRBJ1-5	NA	TRBV19	NA	CASSILDQPQHF	TGTGCCAGTAGTATATTGGATCAGCCCCAGCATTTT
TRBJ2-5	NA	TRBV4-3	NA	CASSQVGKETQYF	TGCGCCAGCAGCCAGGTGGGAAAAGAGACCCAGTACTTC
TRBJ1-1	NA	TRBV5-1	NA	CASSFQGGTEAFF	TGCGCCAGCAGCTTTCAGGGTGGCACTGAAGCTTTCTTT
TRBJ2-7	TRBD2	TRBV15	NA	CATSRTLAGYEQYF	TGTGCCACCAGCAGGACTCTAGCGGGCTACGAGCAGTACTTC
TRBJ2-3	NA	TRBV5-1	NA	CASSPSPSATDTQYF	TGCGCCAGCAGCCCCAGCCCTAGCGCCACAGATACGCAGTATTTT
TRBJ1-4	NA	TRBV10-2	few	CASTNRRLNEKLFF	TGCGCCAGCACCAACAGACGCCTTAATGAAAAACTGTTTTTT
TRBJ2-1	TRBD2	TRBV28	NA	CASTRGGTYNEQFF	TGTGCCAGCACCCGGGGAGGGACCTACAATGAGCAGTTCTTC
TRBJ1-5	TRBD1	TRBV28	NA	CASSPWEGQGAEQPQHF	TGTGCCAGCAGTCCCTGGGAGGGACAGGGGGCCGAACAGCCCCAGCATTTT
TRBJ2-5	NA	TRBV5-1	NA	CASSPEGETQYF	TGCGCCAGCAGCCCCGAAGGGGAGACCCAGTACTTC
TRBJ2-1	NA	TRBV7-9	once	CASSLDASEGDEQFF	TGTGCCAGCAGCTTAGATGCTAGCGAGGGGGATGAGCAGTTCTTC
TRBJ2-1	TRBD2	TRBV7-3	NA	CASSSTGTSGSDEQFF	TGTGCCAGCAGCTCCACCGGGACTAGCGGGAGCGATGAGCAGTTCTTC
TRBJ2-1	TRBD1	TRBV19	NA	CASSDHRGSRYNEQFF	TGTGCCAGTAGTGACCACAGGGGTAGTAGGTACAATGAGCAGTTCTTC
TRBJ2-7	NA	TRBV28	few	CASSLAGSSYEQYF	TGTGCCAGCAGTTTAGCGGGAAGCTCCTACGAGCAGTACTTC
TRBJ2-3	NA	TRBV5-6	NA	CASSLATSLSTDTQYF	TGTGCCAGCAGCTTGGCCACTAGCCTAAGCACAGATACGCAGTATTTT
TRBJ1-4	NA	TRBV11-3	NA	CASCLGAGEKLFF	TGTGCCAGCTGCTTAGGGGCTGGTGAAAAACTGTTTTTT
TRBJ2-3	NA	TRBV19	few	CASSNVGSDTQYF	TGTGCCAGTAGTAATGTGGGTTCAGATACGCAGTATTTT
TRBJ1-3	NA	TRBV28	NA	CASSSQGYSGYGNTIYF	TGTGCCAGCAGTTCACAGGGCTACTCCGGGTATGGAAACACCATATATTTT
TRBJ2-1	TRBD1	TRBV27	once	CASSKGQEHYNEQFF	TGTGCCAGCAGCAAGGGACAGGAACACTACAATGAGCAGTTCTTC
TRBJ1-1	NA	TRBV5-1	NA	CASSSQGAPEAFF	TGCGCCAGCAGCTCACAGGGAGCCCCTGAAGCTTTCTTT
TRBJ1-4	TRBD1	TRBV28	NA	CASSHRGGEKLFF	TGTGCCAGCAGCCACAGGGGAGGGGAAAAACTGTTTTTT
TRBJ2-3	NA	TRBV7-6	NA	CASSLEDTQYF	TGTGCCAGCAGCTTGGAAGATACGCAGTATTTT
TRBJ2-3	TRBD2	TRBV5-1	NA	CASSLVTSGLSTDTQYF	TGCGCCAGCAGCTTGGTCACTAGCGGACTTAGCACAGATACGCAGTATTTT
TRBJ1-2	NA	TRBV7-2	many	CASSLAGGVANYGYTF	TGTGCCAGCAGCTTAGCGGGGGGGGTAGCTAACTATGGCTACACCTTC
TRBJ2-1	NA	TRBV7-2	NA	CASSKLRGLNEQFF	TGTGCCAGCAGCAAACTTAGAGGGCTCAATGAGCAGTTCTTC
TRBJ1-1	NA	TRBV4-1	NA	CASSQDSRTGMNTEAFF	TGCGCCAGCAGCCAAGATAGCAGAACAGGGATGAACACTGAAGCTTTCTTT
TRBJ1-1	NA	TRBV5-1	once	CASSKQGHNTEAFF	TGCGCCAGCAGCAAACAGGGACATAACACTGAAGCTTTCTTT
TRBJ1-1	NA	TRBV7-2	NA	CASSLPTRNTEAFF	TGTGCCAGCAGCTTACCCACACGGAACACTGAAGCTTTCTTT
TRBJ2-1	NA	TRBV30	NA	CAWSVGSFRGPTPNEQFF	TGTGCCTGGAGTGTAGGAAGTTTCAGGGGACCCACCCCCAATGAGCAGTTCTTC
TRBJ2-6	NA	TRBV6-4	NA	CASSTQSSGANVLTF	TGTGCCAGCAGCACACAGTCCTCTGGGGCCAACGTCCTGACTTTC
TRBJ1-5	NA	TRBV28	NA	CASRNDKYLSNQPQHF	TGTGCCAGCAGGAATGACAAGTACCTTAGCAATCAGCCCCAGCATTTT
TRBJ2-1	NA	TRBV27	NA	CASSSSVNNEQFF	TGTGCCAGCAGTTCGTCCGTTAACAATGAGCAGTTCTTC
TRBJ1-4	TRBD1	TRBV2	few	CASMVTGGPNEKLFF	TGTGCCAGCATGGTAACAGGGGGGCCTAATGAAAAACTGTTTTTT
TRBJ1-4	NA	TRBV12-1	NA	CASRALGDEKLFF	TGTGCCAGCAGAGCACTGGGAGATGAAAAACTGTTTTTT
TRBJ2-3	NA	TRBV29-1	NA	CSVARGTPPQYF	TGCAGCGTTGCCCGTGGGACCCCTCCGCAGTATTTT
TRBJ2-1	NA	TRBV6-5	NA	CASSYSPGLNEQFF	TGTGCCAGCAGTTACTCCCCAGGGCTGAATGAGCAGTTCTTC
TRBJ2-3	NA	TRBV7-6	once	CASSTEGSDTQYF	TGTGCCAGCAGCACGGAGGGGTCCGATACGCAGTATTTT
TRBJ2-7	TRBD2	TRBV29-1	NA	CSVRPGRESEQYF	TGCAGCGTTCGCCCAGGGCGGGAGAGCGAGCAGTACTTC
TRBJ2-1	NA	TRBV2	NA	CASSEARGEQFF	TGTGCCAGCAGTGAAGCTCGTGGTGAGCAGTTCTTC
TRBJ2-3	NA	TRBV25-1	NA	CASSVPGGTDTQYF	TGTGCCAGCAGTGTACCAGGGGGGACAGATACGCAGTATTTT
TRBJ2-7	TRBD1	TRBV19	NA	CASSIKGAPEQYF	TGTGCCAGTAGTATAAAGGGGGCGCCGGAGCAGTACTTC